The entry that follows covers one T cell receptor beta chain sequence. Its target is not known. The sample comes from a study of cytomegalovirus exposure and HLA in healthy donors. The assay was immunoSEQ multiplex PCR, and TCRdb's table has in-frame clones only and misses some. The sample has about 79,000 clones; approximately 94% are singletons. Study-wide results and caveats: Cytomegalovirus-associated TCR beta chains were listed, numbering 164. According to a subsequent analysis, TCR clusters identified in the first cohort showed a tendency to co-occur across the approximately 120 validation repertoires.

Germline V gene lookup returns CDR1 SGHDT and CDR2 YYEEEE. The CDR3 consists of 15 residues. The trim removed 3 bases at V and 9 bases at J, leaving 9 bases unmatched. The origin of this receptor is a woman between 25 and 40 years old in good health and CMV-seronegative. The chain is built from TRBV5-6 and TRBJ1-6; 7 bases align to TRBD1. What was sequenced was PBMCs. In nucleotides, the CDR3 is TGTGCCAGCAGCTCCCAGGGGGGCTTTGCTTCACCCCTCCACTTT. Translating gives CASSSQGGFASPLHF.